One and the same sample provided the 10 T cell receptor beta chains below, sequenced in a study of Ad26.COV2.S vaccination and SARS-CoV-2 variants. Repertoires were generated with immunoSEQ multiplex PCR, while TCRdb's copy carries only in-frame clones and drops some. The sample holds 120,000 to 150,000 clones, 86% seen once. The sequencing here drew on peripheral blood, taken after recovery from COVID-19. Receptors were obtained from a human donor who had recovered from COVID-19.

The V and J genes are TRBV5-8 and TRBJ2-5, with 7 positions matching TRBD1. The junction had 5 bases not matched to a gene; V was cut back by 1 base and J by 2 bases. CDR1 is SGHTS, CDR2 YDEGEE, per germline. CDR3 length: 15 residues. Written as DNA, the CDR3 is TGTGCCAGCAGCTTGTCAGGGGGAGTACAAGAGACCCAGTACTTC. It yields the protein CASSLSGGVQETQYF.

Remarks on this clone: Other DNA variants within this sample encode the same CDR3. This chain links TRBV7-2 with TRBJ1-6; D is perhaps TRBD1 (5 bases). The V end lost 3 bases, the J end lost 6 bases, and 9 bases lay between the germline ends. CDR3 length: 14 residues. Germline loops: CDR1 SGHTA, CDR2 FQGNSA. The CDR3 nucleotides read TGTGCCAGCAGCTTGACCGGGACTAATTCACCCCTCCACTTT. Amino acid sequence: CASSLTGTNSPLHF.

The chain combines TRBV7-2 with TRBJ2-1, with D perhaps matching TRBD1 or TRBD2 (5 bases each). Germline V gene data show CDR1 as SGHTA and CDR2 as FQGNSA. Trimming shortened V by 1 base and J by 7 bases, and 14 bases separated the two germline ends. The CDR3 contains 15 residues. The CDR3 DNA follows: TGTGCCAGCAGCTTAGGGGCGAGGGGCGGGAATGAGCAGTTCTTC. Its translation: CASSLGARGGNEQFF.

The V and J genes are TRBV6-7 and TRBJ2-7; 8 nucleotides align to TRBD2. TRBV6-7 is flagged as an ORF with uncertain function. The length of the CDR3 is 15 residues. The V gene end was trimmed by 0 bases and the J gene end by 3 bases; junction bases not matched to a gene: 4. For the CDR3, the DNA is TGTGCCAGCAGTTACTCGCGGGGGGAACACTACGAGCAGTACTTC. Its translation is CASSYSRGEHYEQYF.

V usage is TRBV2 and J usage is TRBJ1-1; TRBD1 might be the D (5 bases). This CDR3 spans 15 amino acids. V lost 4 bases and J 7 bases, leaving 19 bases between the germline ends. The germline V gene has CDR1 SNHLY and CDR2 FYNNEI. CDR3 in amino acids: CASSVIGAGGGEAFF. In DNA, the CDR3 is TGTGCCAGCAGTGTCATCGGGGCCGGCGGGGGTGAAGCTTTCTTT.

This clone was seen a handful of times. This chain's CDR3 is CASSAGLAGGLTDTQYF. CDR3 bases: TGTGCCAGCAGCGCCGGACTAGCGGGGGGGCTAACAGATACGCAGTATTTT. The chain carries TRBV9 and TRBJ2-3; 15 nucleotides line up with TRBD2. Germline values: CDR1 SGDLS, CDR2 YYNGEE. The CDR3 is 17 residues long. Trimming took 3 bases from V and 3 from J; bases not matched to a gene: 5.

The genes are TRBV19 and TRBJ2-1; 8 bases are a match to TRBD1. Losses at the gene ends were 7 bases for V and 8 bases for J; bases not matched to a gene: 7. The CDR3 spans 13 residues. The germline gives CDR1 LNHDA, CDR2 SQIVND (reference sequence). CDR3 sequence: CASKAGGLDEQFF. CDR3 sequence (DNA): TGTGCCAGTAAGGCAGGGGGCTTAGATGAGCAGTTCTTC.

This chain links TRBV12-3 or TRBV12-4 with TRBJ1-3; D call uncertain. V was trimmed by 8 bases and J by 4 bases, leaving 9 bases between them. The CDR3 is 12 amino acids. This CDR3 is CASRYSGNTIYF. The CDR3 bases are TGTGCCAGCCGCTATTCAGGAAACACCATATATTTT.

The V gene is TRBV2, the J gene TRBJ2-1, with 8 nucleotides matching TRBD2. V lost 1 base, J lost 5 bases, and 1 base stayed unmatched. CDR3 length equals 14 residues. The germline gives CDR1 SNHLY, CDR2 FYNNEI. CDR3 region: CASSEGTSNNEQFF. The DNA of the CDR3 is TGTGCCAGCAGTGAAGGGACTAGCAACAATGAGCAGTTCTTC.

Only a few counts were recorded for this clone. V gene TRBV2 combines with J gene TRBJ1-1; D possibly corresponds to TRBD1 (5 bases). The CDR3 length is 14 residues. Trimming took off 5 bases at V and 1 base at J, with 11 bases between the two ends. Germline CDR1 is SNHLY and CDR2 is FYNNEI. The CDR3 bases are TGTGCCAGCAGTCCTCTGGGGCGGAACACTGAAGCTTTCTTT. It is translated as CASSPLGRNTEAFF.